The TCR beta chain under discussion was sequenced for a study of blood T cell repertoires in COVID-19 (TCRdb year 2020). General notes on the study: Samples from collaborators originated in the United States, Italy and Spain and spanned both the acute and convalescent phases of COVID-19. The samples were drawn from the first 160 participants of the ongoing ImmuneRACE study and from over 950 subjects provided by 6 global collaborators. Where available, HLA class I and class II types were taken from metadata supplied by the sample provider and were not determined by assay-based typing. Subjects who had been exposed to COVID-19, were actively infected with it, or had recovered from it provided the deeply sampled blood TCRbeta repertoires that made up the dataset. The material from the prospective study consisted of cDNA or gDNA derived from T cells, B-cell-depleted T cells, or PBMCs. The repertoires were made available in a free public database intended to serve as a resource for research on the immune response to SARS-CoV-2. A de-identified subject ID, COVID-19 status, age in years and sex were almost always included in the sample metadata. Findings and caveats that apply to the study as a whole: The quantity of clinical and demographic metadata differed by source and by participant and was supplied without curation.

In regard to this clone: This receptor's antigen is unknown. No base quality information exists; no much larger clone differs at one position.

In the prospective study, participants were roughly 18 to 100 years old, resided in approximately 25 geographic areas of the United States, and were enrolled through a virtual design. To assign participants to cohorts, the prospective study relied on clinical history that participants themselves reported in a screening survey and a study questionnaire. ImmuneRACE Cohort 3 recovered participants were defined by two consecutive negative NP/OP PCR tests, healthcare professional clearance, or symptom resolution. Mobile phlebotomists in the prospective study collected whole blood, serum and a nasopharyngeal or oropharyngeal swab from every participant. Over a roughly two-month period, participants in the prospective study had the option of providing additional blood draws and questionnaires. Before DNA extraction, blood samples from the prospective study were shipped at room temperature or frozen. The immunoSEQ Assay, a bias-controlled multiplex PCR, was used to amplify TCRbeta CDR3 regions from genomic DNA. For the original study's pipeline: Within the assay, amplification of reference gene primers was used to estimate how many nucleated cells each sample contained. To quantify the absolute abundance of each unique TCRbeta CDR3 rearrangement, sequence reads were collapsed and filtered. For each sample, productive Simpson clonality was calculated as the square root of Simpson's diversity index over productive rearrangements. TCRdb re-hosts the immuneACCESS table, in-frame sequences only. Its copies lack some clones; in the studies checked, an unresolved V gene accounts for under half of them, and the cause for the rest is not known. The DNA gave D and trimming, while V, J and clone size come from that table. The sample yields 140,000 to 150,000 clones; over 65% were counted once. Around 6% of the sample goes to the ten largest clones.

The sample was PBMCs or T cells enriched from blood (not recorded which). This sequence originates from a woman between 45 and 65 years old who had recovered from COVID-19.

In nucleotide form, the sequence is TGTGCCAGTTCTACGTGGGGGCCCTATGGCTACACCTTC. Its coded protein is CASSTWGPYGYTF. The receptor chain draws on TRBV6-5 and TRBJ1-2; TRBD1 is perhaps the D gene, given 6 matching bases. Measured from the cysteine to the phenylalanine, the CDR3 is 13 residues long. The sequence is cut down to CDR3 DNA, 39 bases in frame from base 1. CDR1 MNHEY and CDR2 SVGAGI are derived from the germline V gene. Deletion took 9 bases off V and 4 bases off J, with a span of 15 bases between the germline ends.